Listed here is a single T cell receptor beta chain. It was with a sample-barcoded 5' primer and a J-beta primer mix that a second PCR of about 6 to 12 cycles was run. A template-switch adaptor with 12 random nucleotides tagged each cDNA molecule. TCRdb itself ran the 5' RACE reads through MiXCR, one entry per CDR3 protein. This table has about 1.1 million distinct CDR3 sequences, roughly two fifths appearing once. The data belong to a study of blood T cells in healthy people across ages. Germline assignment: CDR1 SGHTA and CDR2 FQGNSA. With 2 bases removed from V and 4 bases from J, the gap between germline ends came to 10 bases. CDR3 length: 14 residues. Peripheral blood samples of roughly 9.9 milliliters were drawn from each donor.

This clonotype originated in a man younger than 30 in good health. The sample taken for sequencing was blood. The gene calls are TRBV7-2 and TRBJ2-3; D ambiguous. The CDR3 DNA is TGTGCCAGCAGCTTAAATAGGAATGCAGATACGCAGTATTTT. Translation: CASSLNRNADTQYF.